The rows below give T cell receptor beta chains drawn from one sample of a study of T cells expressing NK-cell markers. TCRdb processed the 5' RACE reads again and assigns one entry to each CDR3 protein, with no DNA. The sample has around 550,000 distinct CDR3 sequences. Sequenced: blood T cells: a sorted CD56 or NKG2C T cell subset, CD4+ or CD8+ T cells, or bulk PBMC T cells (not recorded which). The receptor set was obtained from a man between 18 and 35 years old in good health. Both conserved end residues are part of each CDR3. Fields, in order: J gene, V gene, CDR3 protein.

J gene: TRBJ1-2
V gene: TRBV25-1
CDR3 protein: CASSERYGYTF

J gene: TRBJ2-5
V gene: TRBV14
CDR3 protein: CASSRGGGFETQYF

J gene: TRBJ2-3
V gene: TRBV20-1
CDR3 protein: CSTGAGPTDTQYF

J gene: TRBJ2-3
V gene: TRBV6-1
CDR3 protein: CASSVRGLRTDTQYF

J gene: TRBJ1-6
V gene: TRBV12-3/TRBV12-4
CDR3 protein: CASSLSAGQSPLHF

J gene: TRBJ2-1
V gene: TRBV12-3/TRBV12-4
CDR3 protein: CASSLDGGTYILYNEQFF

J gene: TRBJ2-5
V gene: TRBV10-1
CDR3 protein: CASSEGLKGEETQYF

J gene: TRBJ2-7
V gene: TRBV18
CDR3 protein: CASSAWTSGRSYEQYF

J gene: TRBJ2-3
V gene: TRBV7-8
CDR3 protein: CASSLATASGSIGTDTQYF

J gene: TRBJ1-1
V gene: TRBV29-1
CDR3 protein: CSVASIGLPSEAFF

J gene: TRBJ2-1
V gene: TRBV7-9
CDR3 protein: CASSPEESLSTDEQFF

J gene: TRBJ1-2
V gene: TRBV20-1
CDR3 protein: CSATWDRDGGYTF

J gene: TRBJ2-5
V gene: TRBV29-1
CDR3 protein: CSVEDLIGAIKTQYF

J gene: TRBJ1-1
V gene: TRBV12-3/TRBV12-4
CDR3 protein: CASSRATGAPSEAFF

J gene: TRBJ2-1
V gene: TRBV7-2
CDR3 protein: CASSSGRRSYNEQFF

J gene: TRBJ2-3
V gene: TRBV2
CDR3 protein: CASIRGQDTQYF

J gene: TRBJ1-5
V gene: TRBV9
CDR3 protein: CASSLQGSQPQHF

J gene: TRBJ2-2
V gene: TRBV6-1
CDR3 protein: CASWTGWGTGELFF

J gene: TRBJ2-3
V gene: TRBV12-3/TRBV12-4
CDR3 protein: CASSHPAWENGGSQYF

J gene: TRBJ1-4
V gene: TRBV4-3
CDR3 protein: CASSQEPRANEKLFF

J gene: TRBJ2-2
V gene: TRBV27
CDR3 protein: CASSSSGGFNTGELFF

J gene: TRBJ2-5
V gene: TRBV6-5
CDR3 protein: CASSYKGLAGQETQYF

J gene: TRBJ1-4
V gene: TRBV14
CDR3 protein: CASSHRQGIGGNEKLFF

J gene: TRBJ2-1
V gene: TRBV4-3
CDR3 protein: CASSHSPRARSYNEQFF

J gene: TRBJ2-1
V gene: TRBV12-3/TRBV12-4
CDR3 protein: CASRPVRGEQFF

J gene: TRBJ2-3
V gene: TRBV7-6
CDR3 protein: CASSLAPLAGVIDTQYF

J gene: TRBJ2-5
V gene: TRBV7-6
CDR3 protein: CASSLVEKGSQYF

J gene: TRBJ1-3
V gene: TRBV20-1
CDR3 protein: CSASRDLSRNTIYF

J gene: TRBJ2-3
V gene: TRBV11-1
CDR3 protein: CASSLRLAADTQYF

J gene: TRBJ2-7
V gene: TRBV7-2
CDR3 protein: CASSPQRESYEQYF

J gene: TRBJ2-7
V gene: TRBV12-5
CDR3 protein: CASGLAGAPYEQYF

J gene: TRBJ2-3
V gene: TRBV20-1
CDR3 protein: CSASPTASGSRDTQYF

J gene: TRBJ2-4
V gene: TRBV6-5
CDR3 protein: CASSYEGRDIQYF

J gene: TRBJ2-7
V gene: TRBV12-3/TRBV12-4
CDR3 protein: CASSFPSRGKAYEQYF

J gene: TRBJ1-1
V gene: TRBV7-9
CDR3 protein: CASSLKWDSIEAFF

J gene: TRBJ1-4
V gene: TRBV2
CDR3 protein: CASSLGEAGQGLKLFF

J gene: TRBJ2-4
V gene: TRBV30
CDR3 protein: CAWSVGDNAIQYF

J gene: TRBJ2-1
V gene: TRBV12-3/TRBV12-4
CDR3 protein: CASSIRQGIGNEQFF

J gene: TRBJ2-1
V gene: TRBV11-3
CDR3 protein: CASSPRASSNNEQFF

J gene: TRBJ2-1
V gene: TRBV27
CDR3 protein: CASSVGSAYNEQFF

J gene: TRBJ2-7
V gene: TRBV3-1
CDR3 protein: CASSLQDRGGEQYF

J gene: TRBJ2-1
V gene: TRBV24-1
CDR3 protein: CATAGGEGAYNEQFF

J gene: TRBJ2-5
V gene: TRBV11-3
CDR3 protein: CASSQLNRDRKRTQYF

J gene: TRBJ2-2
V gene: TRBV11-1
CDR3 protein: CASRGIRTGELFF

J gene: TRBJ1-2
V gene: TRBV6-2/TRBV6-3
CDR3 protein: CASSSPGNGYTF

J gene: TRBJ2-7
V gene: TRBV28
CDR3 protein: CASSFEGRRGGGYEQYF

J gene: TRBJ1-5
V gene: TRBV7-2
CDR3 protein: CASSLYRGIRNQPQHF

J gene: TRBJ2-1
V gene: TRBV10-3
CDR3 protein: CAIRDTRGRTNEQFF

J gene: TRBJ2-5
V gene: TRBV27
CDR3 protein: CASSLSVGETQYF

J gene: TRBJ2-5
V gene: TRBV11-1
CDR3 protein: CASSLGASETQYF

J gene: TRBJ2-1
V gene: TRBV5-1
CDR3 protein: CASRGLGLAIRDEQFF

J gene: TRBJ2-3
V gene: TRBV12-3/TRBV12-4
CDR3 protein: CASSRAGGREDTQYF

J gene: TRBJ2-6
V gene: TRBV20-1
CDR3 protein: CSAREGSGANVLTF

J gene: TRBJ1-4
V gene: TRBV28
CDR3 protein: CASSLTSVEKLFF